Shown below are 12 T cell receptor beta chains from a single sample sequenced in a study of Graves' ophthalmopathy and Graves' hyperthyroidism. RNA transcripts were the template, and TCR beta CDR3 regions were amplified from them. First-round RT-PCR with HTBI primers preceded a second-round multiplex PCR. One entry per CDR3 protein, called by TCRdb with MiXCR from the multiplex PCR reads. Of hundreds of thousands of distinct CDR3 sequences detected, approximately 21% appear once; the ten largest clones hold approximately 7%. Sequenced sample: peripheral blood. The receptor set was obtained from a woman aged 18 to 35 with stable Graves' hyperthyroidism. Some clones in this sample may be carry-over from other donors' samples.

This clonotype was picked up many times. The chain has TRBV12-3 or TRBV12-4 and TRBJ1-1; D call uncertain. V was cut by 4 bases and J by 3 bases, with 6 bases left in between. This CDR3 is built from 12 residues. The CDR3 DNA is TGTGCCAGCAGTTCGATAGACACTGAAGCTTTCTTT. Translation: CASSSIDTEAFF.

V gene TRBV6-1 combines with J gene TRBJ1-2; D may be TRBD1 (5 bases). The CDR3 runs 12 residues. V was cut by 6 bases and J by 5 bases, with 10 bases left in between. Germline V gene sequence: CDR1 MNHNS, CDR2 SASEGT. The CDR3 loop reads CASSPRQYGYTF. DNA for the CDR3: TGTGCCAGCAGCCCCCGACAGTATGGCTACACCTTC.

Many counts were recorded for this clonotype. The CDR3, as DNA: TGCAGTGCTAGAGATCAGGCAGGGGAGCCCCAGCATTTT. Amino acids: CSARDQAGEPQHF. The chain links TRBV20-1 to TRBJ1-5; tentatively, D is TRBD1 (6 bases). The germline V gene has CDR1 DFQATT and CDR2 SNEGSKA (reference sequence). The germline V and J ends were trimmed by 0 bases and 8 bases, with 11 bases remaining between them. There are 13 residues in the CDR3.

On this clonotype: This sequence may be a read error, since a much larger clone differs from it by one base. The chain uses TRBV5-1 and TRBJ2-7; 12 bases are shared with TRBD2. Trimming took 4 bases from V and 3 from J; bases not matched to a gene: 8. Per the germline V gene, CDR1 is SGHRS and CDR2 is YFSETQ. This CDR3 comprises 16 residues. CDR3 in DNA: TGCGCCAGCAGCCTAAGGACTAGCGGGACCTACTACGAGCAGTACTTC. This translates into CASSLRTSGTYYEQYF.

This clonotype occurred many times. This chain connects TRBV30 to TRBJ2-5; D uncertain. The CDR3 contains 13 residues. V dropped 1 base and J dropped 5 bases, with 11 bases sitting between them. CDR1 is GTSNPN, CDR2 SVGIG, per germline (reference sequence). CDR3 sequence reads: CAWSGLLRETQYF. As DNA, the CDR3 is TGTGCCTGGAGTGGGCTTTTGAGGGAGACCCAGTACTTC.

The chain couples TRBV25-1 to TRBJ1-6; D not certain. Deletions cut 8 bases from V and 6 bases from J, with 8 bases between. The V gene's germline CDR1 is MGHDK and CDR2 SYGVNS. This CDR3 region has 12 residues. The CDR3 reads CASRGGNSPLHF. The CDR3 bases are TGTGCCAGCCGAGGCGGTAATTCACCCCTCCACTTT.

This clonotype came up a few times. The chain joins TRBV6-1 to TRBJ2-7, with D possibly matching TRBD2 (5 bases). The CDR3 has 15 residues. Germline V CDR1 and CDR2: MNHNS, SASEGT. With 6 bases removed from V and 0 bases from J, the gap between germline ends came to 15 bases. The CDR3 DNA is TGTGCCAGCAGGCCTCGGGAAACATACTCCTACGAGCAGTACTTC. Its protein product is CASRPRETYSYEQYF.

This clonotype showed up many times. This sequence may be a read error, since a much larger clone differs from it by one base. This chain connects TRBV12-3 or TRBV12-4 to TRBJ1-2; D is perhaps TRBD1 (5 bases). The CDR3 has 13 residues. The V gene lost 6 bases and the J gene lost 2 bases, with 10 bases spanning the gap. The CDR3 reads CASSLQENYGYTF. DNA for the CDR3: TGTGCCAGCAGCCTACAGGAGAACTATGGCTACACCTTC.

The rearrangement uses TRBV29-1 and TRBJ1-2; D call uncertain. V was shortened by 3 bases and J by 0 bases, with 8 bases between the two germline ends. The V gene's germline CDR1 is SQVTM and CDR2 ANQGSEA. CDR3 size: 13 residues. CDR3 nucleotide sequence: TGCAGCGTTGACGGATCCCCTAACTATGGCTACACCTTC. Residues: CSVDGSPNYGYTF.

This clonotype was observed a single time. This chain uses TRBV6-1 with TRBJ1-1; the D is unclear. V lost 6 bases to trimming and J lost 2 bases, with 13 bases between them. Germline V gene lookup returns CDR1 MNHNS and CDR2 SASEGT. This CDR3 is built from 14 residues. The CDR3 is CASRGVVGNTEAFF. The CDR3 bases are TGTGCCAGCAGAGGTGTGGTGGGAAACACTGAAGCTTTCTTT.

This clonotype has a count of ten or more. J is TRBJ2-7 and V is TRBV20-1; either TRBD1 or TRBD2 may fit D (5 bases each). Germline assignment: CDR1 DFQATT and CDR2 SNEGSKA (reference sequence). The V gene lost 0 bases and the J gene lost 3 bases, with 12 bases spanning the gap. The CDR3 runs to 14 residues. CDR3: CSAREGVTNYEQYF. For the CDR3, the DNA is TGCAGTGCTAGAGAGGGGGTGACGAACTACGAGCAGTACTTC.

There are many counts of this clonotype. This chain joins TRBV20-1 and TRBJ1-1, with a weak D call TRBD1 (5 bases). The CDR3 consists of 12 residues. Germline CDR1 DFQATT, CDR2 SNEGSKA (reference sequence). Trimming took off 5 bases at V and 4 bases at J, with 11 bases between the two ends. The CDR3 protein is CSARGSGTEAFF. The CDR3 coding sequence is TGCAGTGCTCGGGGCAGTGGCACTGAAGCTTTCTTT.